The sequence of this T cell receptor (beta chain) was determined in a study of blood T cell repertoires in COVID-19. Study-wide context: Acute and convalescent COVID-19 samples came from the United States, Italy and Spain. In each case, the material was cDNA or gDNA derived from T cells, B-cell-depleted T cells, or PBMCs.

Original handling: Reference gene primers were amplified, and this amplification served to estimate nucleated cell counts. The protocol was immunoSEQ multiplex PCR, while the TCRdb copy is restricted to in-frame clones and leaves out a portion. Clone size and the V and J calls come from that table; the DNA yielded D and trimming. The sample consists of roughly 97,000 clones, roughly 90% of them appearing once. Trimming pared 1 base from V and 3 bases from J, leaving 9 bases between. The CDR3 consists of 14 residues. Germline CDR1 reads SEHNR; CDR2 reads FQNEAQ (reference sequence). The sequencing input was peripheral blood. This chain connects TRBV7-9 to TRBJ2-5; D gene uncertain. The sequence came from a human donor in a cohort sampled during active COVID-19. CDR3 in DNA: TGTGCCAGCAGCTTAGTAACTGCTAAAGAGACCCAGTACTTC. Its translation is CASSLVTAKETQYF.